Below are 22 T cell receptor beta chains sequenced from a single sample in a study of T cell repertoires in cytomegalovirus infection. No antigen has been assigned to these receptors. TCRdb independently ran MiXCR on the reads; one entry per CDR3 protein. The sample lists 900,000 to 950,000 distinct CDR3 sequences, around 31% occurring once. The specimen comprised cultured CD8+ T cells from PBMCs, sampled from culture after CMV antigen stimulation. The receptors were sampled from a human donor in good health (CMV status not recorded). Some clones in this sample may be carry-over from other donors' samples.

In DNA, the CDR3 is TGTGCCAGCCATAAGACAGGGACCCTCCACTTT. It specifies CASHKTGTLHF. The chain carries TRBV6-1 and TRBJ1-6; 7 positions match TRBD1. Germline assignment: CDR1 MNHNS and CDR2 SASEGT. The junction had 6 bases not matched to a gene; V was cut back by 8 bases and J by 14 bases. The CDR3 extends over 11 amino acids.

This clonotype was counted between two and nine times. The CDR3 here is CASSQGLDSIQQYV. The CDR3, as DNA: TGCGCCAGCAGCCAGGGACTAGACAGCATTCAGCAGTACGTC. The genes are TRBV4-1 and TRBJ2-7; 8 bases agree with TRBD2. V shed 3 bases, J shed 8 bases, and the junction held 9 bases outside the gene matches. The germline V gene has CDR1 MGHRA and CDR2 YSYEKL. The length of the CDR3 is 14 residues.

The V gene is TRBV19, the J gene TRBJ2-2, with D possibly TRBD1 on 5 matching bases. Per the germline V gene, CDR1 is LNHDA and CDR2 is SQIVND (reference sequence). The CDR3 is 18 amino acids. Trimming took off 6 bases at V and 7 bases at J, with 27 bases between the two ends. CDR3 nucleotide sequence: TGTGCCAGTAGAAACATTCATGGGCAGGGAAGGGTCAGCGGGGAGCTGTTTTTT. It encodes CASRNIHGQGRVSGELFF.

The chain recombines TRBV13 with TRBJ1-6; the D is unclear. The CDR3 has 16 residues. The germline V gene encodes CDR1 PRHDT and CDR2 FYEKMQ (reference sequence). The V gene lost 3 bases and the J gene lost 7 bases, with 16 bases spanning the gap. CDR3 region: CASSFGMREKNSPLHF. In DNA form, the CDR3 reads TGTGCCAGCAGCTTCGGGATGAGGGAAAAGAATTCACCCCTCCACTTT.

There are a few counts of this clonotype. The chain has TRBV27 and TRBJ2-5, with TRBD1 matching 7 bases. The V segment lost 6 bases and the J segment 5 bases; nucleotides outside the gene matches: 6. Germline lookup yields CDR1 MNHEY and CDR2 SMNVEV (reference sequence). CDR3 length: 13 residues. The CDR3 here is CASSPTGVETQYF. The CDR3 DNA reads as TGTGCCAGCAGCCCCACAGGGGTTGAGACCCAGTACTTC.

J is TRBJ1-2 and V is TRBV5-1; D is perhaps TRBD1 (5 bases). The CDR3 is made up of 15 amino acids. Per the germline V gene, CDR1 is SGHRS and CDR2 is YFSETQ. V lost 4 bases, J lost 6 bases, and 19 bases lay in between. The DNA of the CDR3 is TGCGCCAGCAGCCCAGCCGGGGACCTTCGGCATGGCTACACCTTC. Protein sequence: CASSPAGDLRHGYTF. Looking up the rest from reference TRBV5-1 and TRBJ1-2 gives the full variable domain: KAGVTQTPRYLIKTRGQQVTLSCSPISGHRSVSWYQQTPGQGLQFLFEYFSETQRNKGNFPGRFSGRQFSNSRSEMNVSTLELGDSALYLCASSPAGDLRHGYTFGSGTRLTVV.

The chain couples TRBV6-5 to TRBJ2-1; 10 bases align to TRBD2. The CDR3 contains 14 residues. With V trimmed by 11 bases and J by 3 bases, 7 bases remained unmatched. Germline lookup yields CDR1 MNHEY and CDR2 SVGAGI. The CDR3 loop is CASAERGGYNEQFF. Here the CDR3 DNA reads TGTGCCTCCGCGGAGCGGGGGGGCTACAATGAGCAGTTCTTC.

This clonotype was counted a few times. The chain joins TRBV7-6 to TRBJ2-3; TRBD2 aligns across 12 bases. This CDR3 has 18 residues. V shed 1 base and J 3 bases; nucleotides not matched to a gene: 8. The germline V gene has CDR1 SGHVS and CDR2 FNYEAQ. The CDR3 DNA reads as TGTGCCAGCAGCTTAGATGGGACTAGCGGGTCGGGGACAGATACGCAGTATTTT. Translated: CASSLDGTSGSGTDTQYF.

In this sample, this clonotype turned up many times. The chain combines TRBV12-3 or TRBV12-4 with TRBJ1-2; TRBD1 is a possible D gene (6 bases). The CDR3 has 15 residues. Trimming shortened V by 6 bases and J by 1 base, and 15 bases separated the two germline ends. The CDR3 DNA reads as TGTGCCAGCAGCCAGGGGCGGGGGGTTAACTATGGCTACACCTTC. As protein: CASSQGRGVNYGYTF.

This clonotype was seen only a few times. The chain recombines TRBV29-1 with TRBJ2-1; TRBD1 agrees at 8 bases. The junction had 15 bases not matched to a gene; V was cut back by 5 bases and J by 6 bases. Germline loops: CDR1 SQVTM, CDR2 ANQGSEA. This CDR3 has 16 residues. CDR3 nucleotide sequence: TGCAGCGTTCCCCTGAGAGGTGGGACAGGCCTCAATGAGCAGTTCTTC. It yields the protein CSVPLRGGTGLNEQFF.

The V and J genes are TRBV6-2 or TRBV6-3 and TRBJ2-7; 8 nucleotides agree with TRBD1. The trim removed 6 bases at V and 4 bases at J, leaving 11 bases unmatched. The CDR3 covers 15 residues. CDR1 and CDR2 from the germline V gene are MNHEY and SVGEGT. CDR3 amino acids: CASSLNRDRPYEQYV. The DNA for the CDR3 is TGTGCCAGCAGCCTAAATCGGGACAGGCCATACGAGCAGTACGTC.

The V call is TRBV6-1, the J call TRBJ2-2, with D maybe TRBD2 (6 bases). Germline CDR1 is MNHNS and CDR2 is SASEGT. The CDR3 consists of 14 residues. V lost 3 bases to trimming and J lost 3 bases, with 8 bases between them. The CDR3 DNA is TGTGCCAGCAGTGACGGGGGATACACCGGGGAGCTGTTTTTT. It codes for CASSDGGYTGELFF.

The rearrangement joins TRBV9 to TRBJ1-1; 9 nucleotides agree with TRBD1. Trimming cost V 3 bases and J 1 base; bases outside gene matches: 7. This CDR3 is built from 16 residues. CDR1 and CDR2 from the germline V gene are SGDLS and YYNGEE. The CDR3 here is CASSADRGNPNTEAFF. As DNA, the CDR3 is TGTGCCAGCAGCGCGGACAGGGGTAACCCGAACACTGAAGCTTTCTTT.

This chain joins TRBV5-6 and TRBJ1-5; D remains ambiguous. Trimming removed 0 bases from V and 4 bases from J, with 8 bases in between. The germline V gene has CDR1 SGHDT and CDR2 YYEEEE. The CDR3 sequence is 14 residues long. The CDR3 here is CASSLVAVNQPQHF. In DNA, the CDR3 is TGTGCCAGCAGCTTGGTCGCGGTAAATCAGCCCCAGCATTTT.

This clonotype was seen once. Germline is not matched at one junction end, which may reflect a read error. This sequence joins TRBV7-8 and TRBJ2-2; a weak D match, TRBD2 (5 bases). The CDR3 loop spans 14 amino acids. Germline CDR1 is SGHVS and CDR2 is FQNEAQ. The CDR3 coding sequence is TGTGCCAGCAGCCCACGGTGGTACACCGGGGTGCTGTTTTTT. Its translation: CASSPRWYTGVLFF.

Many counts were recorded for this clonotype. The rearrangement joins TRBV12-3 or TRBV12-4 to TRBJ1-5; D is unresolved. CDR3 length equals 12 residues. The germline V and J ends were trimmed by 5 bases and 7 bases, with 9 bases remaining between them. Here the CDR3 reads CASSRPGQPQHF. The CDR3 nucleotides read TGTGCCAGCAGTCGCCCGGGACAGCCCCAGCATTTT.

The rearrangement joins TRBV19 to TRBJ1-2; no definite D call. CDR1 LNHDA and CDR2 SQIVND come from the germline V gene (reference sequence). V lost 3 bases, J lost 4 bases, and 21 bases lay in between. The CDR3 covers 17 residues. CDR3 residues: CASSIFGSRAQTYGYTF. The CDR3 DNA reads as TGTGCCAGTAGTATCTTTGGCTCGCGAGCTCAGACCTATGGCTACACCTTC.

The J gene is TRBJ2-7, the V gene TRBV20-1, with 7 bases matching TRBD1. CDR1 DFQATT and CDR2 SNEGSKA come from the germline V gene (reference sequence). J gave up 0 bases and V 6 bases, and 5 bases lay outside the gene matches. The CDR3 totals 13 residues. This CDR3 reads CSAHGTDSYEQYF. The CDR3 DNA follows: TGCAGTGCCCACGGGACAGACTCCTACGAGCAGTACTTC.

This clonotype has a handful of counts. V is TRBV6-5 and J is TRBJ1-1; D is ambiguous. Germline CDR1 and CDR2: MNHEY and SVGAGI. The CDR3 extends over 13 amino acids. V lost 6 bases to trimming and J lost 5 bases, with 13 bases between them. This CDR3 reads CASSYPRGTEAFF. In DNA, the CDR3 is TGTGCCAGCAGCTACCCCCGTGGGACTGAAGCTTTCTTT.

The V call is TRBV7-9, the J call TRBJ1-1; 7 bases match TRBD1. V lost 5 bases and J lost 5; bases outside the gene matches: 11. The length of the CDR3 is 15 residues. Germline lookup yields CDR1 SEHNR and CDR2 FQNEAQ (reference sequence). Written as DNA, the CDR3 is TGTGCCAGCAGCCTACGACAGGGTTCGAGTACTGAAGCTTTCTTT. It codes for CASSLRQGSSTEAFF.

The J gene is TRBJ2-4, the V gene TRBV5-1; the match to TRBD1 covers 7 bases. Germline trimming cut 6 bases from V and 0 bases from J; bases unmatched to any gene: 6. CDR1 SGHRS and CDR2 YFSETQ come from the germline V gene. The CDR3 spans 15 residues. The CDR3 spells CASTLGGLAKNIQYF. The CDR3 DNA reads TGCGCCAGCACCCTAGGGGGCCTAGCCAAAAACATTCAGTACTTC.

The V gene is TRBV28, the J gene TRBJ2-7; D assignment may be TRBD1 or TRBD2 (5 bases each). Germline assignment: CDR1 MDHEN and CDR2 SYDVKM. The CDR3 has 13 residues. The germline V and J ends were trimmed by 6 bases and 2 bases, with 11 bases remaining between them. The CDR3 spells CASSRDGPYEQYV. DNA for the CDR3: TGTGCCAGCAGCCGGGACGGCCCCTACGAGCAGTACGTC.